What follows are 30 T cell receptor beta chains derived from one specimen sequenced in a study of shared clonotypes between healthy human individuals. Terminally differentiated effector memory CD45RA+ cells were excluded by CCR7 positive selection of CD45RO-negative cells. This table comes from immunoSEQ multiplex PCR, and its TCRdb copy is limited to in-frame clones, with some not included. This table has about 2.2 million clones, about 93% appearing once. Sequences were obtained from naive CD8+ T cells from PBMCs. The source is a man younger than 35 in good health. Some clones in this sample may be carry-over from other donors' samples.

This clone was seen once. The chain couples TRBV25-1 to TRBJ1-1; tentatively, D is TRBD1 (5 bases). CDR1 is MGHDK, CDR2 SYGVNS, per germline. Deletions cut 7 bases from V and 10 bases from J, with 31 bases between. There are 17 residues in the CDR3. The CDR3 protein is CASTARTRAGRGFGAFF. As DNA, the CDR3 is TGTGCCAGCACAGCACGGACAAGGGCAGGGCGGGGGTTTGGAGCTTTCTTT.

The chain couples TRBV4-2 to TRBJ2-3; TRBD2 agrees at 8 bases. This CDR3 has 16 amino acids. V trimming: 1 base; J trimming: 1 base; junction bases outside the gene matches: 4. The germline CDR1 and CDR2 sequences are LGHNA and YNFKEQ. In DNA form, the CDR3 reads TGTGCCAGCAGCCAAGGATTACTAGCGGGCACAGATACGCAGTATTTT. Protein: CASSQGLLAGTDTQYF.

V gene TRBV28 combines with J gene TRBJ2-2, with 9 positions matching TRBD2. Germline V lookup: CDR1 MDHEN, CDR2 SYDVKM. Trimming cost V 2 bases and J 6 bases; bases outside gene matches: 7. This CDR3 is 16 amino acids long. CDR3 bases: TGTGCCAGCAGTTTAGGCGGGAGGGGCTCGGCCGGGGAGCTGTTTTTT. This translates into CASSLGGRGSAGELFF. Drawing the rest from reference TRBV28 and TRBJ2-2, the complete variable domain is DVKVTQSSRYLVKRTGEKVFLECVQDMDHENMFWYRQDPGLGLRLIYFSYDVKMKEKGDIPEGYSVSREKKERFSLILESASTNQTSMYLCASSLGGRGSAGELFFGEGSRLTVL.

The gene calls are TRBV7-6 and TRBJ1-5; D is unresolved. The CDR3 contains 19 residues. From germline, CDR1 is SGHVS and CDR2 FNYEAQ. V was clipped by 5 bases and J by 3 bases, with 26 bases between them. In DNA form, the CDR3 reads TGTGCCAGCAGCCTGACCGCCTCGGTGGGGAGATCCTACAATCAGCCCCAGCATTTT. It is translated as CASSLTASVGRSYNQPQHF.

The V and J genes are TRBV7-9 and TRBJ2-7; a weak D match, TRBD1 (6 bases). CDR1 and CDR2 (germline): SEHNR, FQNEAQ (reference sequence). V lost 1 base, J lost 6 bases, and 13 bases lay in between. The CDR3 extends over 14 amino acids. The CDR3 region is CASSLDLTGGEQYF. CDR3 nucleotide sequence: TGTGCCAGCAGCTTAGATTTGACAGGCGGCGAGCAGTACTTC.

The chain employs TRBV19 and TRBJ2-1, with 7 positions matching TRBD2. The V gene's germline CDR1 is LNHDA and CDR2 SQIVND (reference sequence). This CDR3 spans 16 amino acids. The ends lost 4 bases at V and 6 bases at J; junction bases unmatched: 12. Here the CDR3 DNA reads TGTGCCAGTAGTACCCGCCGGGAGCGGGACTCCAATGAGCAGTTCTTC. Protein product: CASSTRRERDSNEQFF.

V usage is TRBV19 and J usage is TRBJ2-7, with 7 bases lining up with TRBD1. J gave up 1 base and V 5 bases, and 11 bases lay outside the gene matches. CDR1 and CDR2 (germline): LNHDA, SQIVND (reference sequence). The CDR3 spans 16 residues. CDR3: CASSPFSGTDSYEQYF. As DNA, the CDR3 is TGTGCCAGTAGTCCATTCTCCGGGACAGATTCCTACGAGCAGTACTTC.

The chain recombines TRBV28 with TRBJ2-7; D may be TRBD1 (5 bases). Germline CDR1 reads MDHEN; CDR2 reads SYDVKM. CDR3 size: 14 residues. Trimming took 5 bases from V and 7 from J, leaving 18 bases between them. The chain's CDR3 is CASSATAGSGEQYF. The CDR3 coding sequence is TGTGCCAGCAGTGCGACGGCAGGGTCAGGGGAGCAGTACTTC.

Of note for this clone: The sample carries other DNA sequences with the same CDR3. This chain links TRBV30 with TRBJ2-7; 9 nucleotides match TRBD1. The trim removed 2 bases at V and 5 bases at J, leaving 4 bases unmatched. In germline, CDR1 is GTSNPN, CDR2 SVGIG (reference sequence). The CDR3 runs to 13 residues. In DNA, the CDR3 is TGTGCCTGGAGTACAGGGGGCTTGGACGAGCAGTACTTC. It encodes CAWSTGGLDEQYF.

The chain carries TRBV10-3 and TRBJ2-7; D is unresolved. The CDR3 runs to 14 residues. In germline, CDR1 is ENHRY, CDR2 SYGVKD. The germline V and J ends were trimmed by 2 bases and 5 bases, with 13 bases remaining between them. The CDR3 is CAISEPTTVHEQYF. The CDR3 DNA follows: TGTGCCATCAGTGAGCCCACTACTGTCCACGAGCAGTACTTC.

This clone was recorded only once. The sample contains more than one DNA sequence encoding this CDR3. V gene TRBV7-8 combines with J gene TRBJ2-3, with TRBD2 matching 7 bases. There are 15 residues in the CDR3. Looked up from germline, CDR1 is SGHVS and CDR2 is FQNEAQ. The V and J ends lost 1 base and 1 base, in that order; junction bases with no gene match: 2. The CDR3, as DNA: TGTGCCAGCAGCTTAGGGGGAGGGGGCACAGATACGCAGTATTTT. Its translation is CASSLGGGGTDTQYF.

This chain connects TRBV23-1 to TRBJ2-7; 9 nucleotides line up with TRBD1. TRBV23-1 is marked as an open reading frame, function uncertain. The junction had 21 bases not matched to a gene; V was cut back by 0 bases and J by 3 bases. This CDR3 is 21 amino acids long. In DNA form, the CDR3 reads TGCGCCAGCAGTCAATCAGCGACGGGGGTCGGGGACAGGGATGATCTCTACGAGCAGTACTTC. Amino acid sequence: CASSQSATGVGDRDDLYEQYF.

Here the CDR3 reads CAISESATSGPNEQFF. The CDR3 region has the DNA TGTGCCATCAGTGAGTCGGCGACTAGCGGGCCCAATGAGCAGTTCTTC. The gene calls are TRBV10-3 and TRBJ2-1, with 10 bases aligning to TRBD2. V lost 0 bases and J lost 6; bases outside the gene matches: 5. The CDR3 loop spans 16 amino acids. Germline loops: CDR1 ENHRY, CDR2 SYGVKD.

Concerning this clone: This specimen includes other DNA sequences encoding the same CDR3. The rearrangement uses TRBV20-1 and TRBJ2-7; no clear D gene. V was trimmed by 6 bases and J by 0 bases, leaving 6 bases between them. CDR1 and CDR2 (germline): DFQATT, SNEGSKA (reference sequence). The length of the CDR3 is 11 residues. CDR3 in DNA: TGCAGTGCCTGGGACTCCTACGAGCAGTACTTC. Encoded protein: CSAWDSYEQYF.

V usage is TRBV10-2 and J usage is TRBJ2-7; TRBD2 matches 12 bases. CDR1 is WSHSY, CDR2 SAAADI, per germline. Unmatched junction bases numbered 5, after V lost 8 bases and J lost 3 bases. This CDR3 has 14 amino acids. The CDR3 sequence: CASWTSGTYYEQYF. CDR3 DNA: TGCGCCAGCTGGACTAGCGGGACCTACTACGAGCAGTACTTC.

This chain links TRBV28 with TRBJ2-1; a possible D gene is TRBD2 (6 bases). Germline V gene data show CDR1 as MDHEN and CDR2 as SYDVKM. With 6 bases removed from V and 9 bases from J, the gap between germline ends came to 21 bases. The CDR3 is 15 amino acids. The CDR3 reads CASSPATWSGGEQFF. The CDR3 bases are TGTGCCAGCAGCCCCGCGACATGGTCCGGGGGTGAGCAGTTCTTC.

The chain couples TRBV28 to TRBJ1-3, with 8 bases matching TRBD1. Germline-derived CDR1 and CDR2 are MDHEN and SYDVKM. This CDR3 spans 16 amino acids. J gave up 3 bases and V 5 bases, and 9 bases lay outside the gene matches. CDR3 sequence: CASSLRTGLGGNTIYF. CDR3 DNA sequence: TGTGCCAGCAGTCTCAGGACAGGGCTGGGTGGAAACACCATATATTTT.

Comments on this clone: The same CDR3 also results from other DNA sequences found in this sample. The V and J genes are TRBV27 and TRBJ2-3; D is uncertain. Germline V lookup: CDR1 MNHEY, CDR2 SMNVEV (reference sequence). The length of the CDR3 is 15 residues. The V end lost 2 bases, the J end lost 0 bases, and 9 bases lay between the germline ends. CDR3 DNA: TGTGCCAGCAGTTTAGGCGGAACTAGCACAGATACGCAGTATTTT. This sequence encodes CASSLGGTSTDTQYF.

This clone was picked up a small number of times. The J gene is TRBJ1-1, the V gene TRBV21-1. TRBV21-1 is a documented pseudogene. CDR3 length: 12 residues. CDR3 amino acids: CADGGSNTEAFF. The CDR3 nucleotides are TGTGCCGACGGGGGCTCGAACACTGAAGCTTTCTTT.

This clone occurred a few times. The genes are TRBV19 and TRBJ2-2, with D tentatively TRBD2 (5 bases). Trimming removed 6 bases from V and 1 base from J, with 6 bases in between. Germline V gene sequence: CDR1 LNHDA, CDR2 SQIVND (reference sequence). This CDR3 is built from 13 residues. The chain's CDR3 is CASSGENTGELFF. For the CDR3, the DNA is TGTGCCAGTAGCGGGGAGAACACCGGGGAGCTGTTTTTT.

The rearrangement joins TRBV27 to TRBJ2-7, with D perhaps being TRBD1 or TRBD2 (5 bases each). Trimming took off 5 bases at V and 3 bases at J, with 26 bases between the two ends. This CDR3 comprises 18 residues. The germline CDR1 and CDR2 sequences are MNHEY and SMNVEV (reference sequence). For the CDR3, the DNA is TGTGCCAGCAGTGGGACCACTCCGCCCAAATACCGACTCTACGAGCAGTACTTC. It codes for CASSGTTPPKYRLYEQYF.

The chain combines TRBV27 with TRBJ2-7; D perhaps matches TRBD2 (6 bases). Germline-derived CDR1 and CDR2 are MNHEY and SMNVEV (reference sequence). This CDR3 has 15 amino acids. Trimming left V 0 bases short and J 5 bases short, with 14 bases between. The CDR3 loop is CASSLSGGGVDEQYF. CDR3 bases: TGTGCCAGCAGTTTATCGGGGGGTGGTGTGGACGAGCAGTACTTC.

This clone was counted between two and nine times. The chain links TRBV5-1 to TRBJ2-2; D is unresolved. The length of the CDR3 is 12 residues. V lost 4 bases, J lost 1 base, and 2 bases lay in between. The V gene's germline CDR1 is SGHRS and CDR2 YFSETQ. CDR3 coding DNA: TGCGCCAGCAGCGTGAACACCGGGGAGCTGTTTTTT. As protein: CASSVNTGELFF.

This chain links TRBV6-1 with TRBJ2-2, with D perhaps matching TRBD2 (6 bases). Per the germline V gene, CDR1 is MNHNS and CDR2 is SASEGT. There are 14 residues in the CDR3. Trimming took 4 bases from V and 5 from J, leaving 11 bases between them. The CDR3: CASSGELATGELFF. The CDR3 DNA follows: TGTGCCAGCAGTGGGGAGCTAGCGACCGGGGAGCTGTTTTTT.

The V gene is TRBV13, the J gene TRBJ1-3; D unresolved. The CDR3 has 16 amino acids. The germline CDR1 and CDR2 sequences are PRHDT and FYEKMQ (reference sequence). V lost 4 bases to trimming and J lost 4 bases, with 17 bases between them. CDR3 loop: CASSSRASSQGNTIYF. Written as DNA, the CDR3 is TGTGCCAGCAGCTCTCGTGCCAGCTCACAGGGAAACACCATATATTTT.

The gene calls are TRBV19 and TRBJ2-1; the match to TRBD2 covers 15 bases. The CDR3 totals 14 residues. V lost 8 bases to trimming and J lost 9 bases; unmatched junction nucleotides: 5. Germline CDR1 and CDR2: LNHDA and SQIVND (reference sequence). The CDR3 loop reads CASGLAGGPSEQFF. CDR3 DNA: TGTGCCAGTGGACTAGCGGGAGGGCCGAGTGAGCAGTTCTTC.

As DNA, the CDR3 is TGTGCCAGCAGCACCCACCTTGCTGAAGCTTTCTTT. Residues: CASSTHLAEAFF. The chain uses TRBV7-9 and TRBJ1-1; D unresolved. The CDR3 covers 12 residues. V was trimmed by 5 bases and J by 6 bases, leaving 10 bases between them. Germline-derived CDR1 and CDR2 are SEHNR and FQNEAQ (reference sequence).

The genes are TRBV19 and TRBJ2-7, with 9 bases aligning to TRBD2. V lost 3 bases and J lost 3; bases outside the gene matches: 6. Germline CDR1 reads LNHDA; CDR2 reads SQIVND (reference sequence). CDR3 length equals 15 residues. The CDR3 sequence: CASSIAAGGSYEQYF. The CDR3 bases are TGTGCCAGTAGTATCGCAGCGGGAGGTAGCTACGAGCAGTACTTC.

The chain is built from TRBV19 and TRBJ2-5; D may be TRBD1 (6 bases). The CDR3 consists of 14 residues. Per the germline V gene, CDR1 is LNHDA and CDR2 is SQIVND (reference sequence). V was pared by 6 bases and J by 4 bases, with 15 bases between. CDR3 sequence (DNA): TGTGCCAGTAGCCAAAGGGACACCCTAGAGACCCAGTACTTC. Protein sequence: CASSQRDTLETQYF.

The chain carries TRBV7-8 and TRBJ1-4; TRBD1 might be the D (5 bases). The germline CDR1 and CDR2 sequences are SGHVS and FQNEAQ. The CDR3 has 16 residues. Trimming stripped 4 bases from V and 4 bases from J, with 16 bases between. CDR3 sequence: CASSSSRGRRNEKLFF. The CDR3, as DNA: TGTGCCAGCAGCTCAAGCCGGGGACGGCGTAATGAAAAACTGTTTTTT.